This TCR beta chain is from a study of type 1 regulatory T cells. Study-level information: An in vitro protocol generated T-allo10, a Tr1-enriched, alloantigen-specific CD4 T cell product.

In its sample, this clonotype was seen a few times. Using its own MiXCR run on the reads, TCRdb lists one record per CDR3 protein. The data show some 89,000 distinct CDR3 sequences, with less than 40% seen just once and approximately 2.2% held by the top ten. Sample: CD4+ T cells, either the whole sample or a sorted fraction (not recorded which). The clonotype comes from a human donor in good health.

The CDR3, as DNA: TGTGCCAGCCCGAGGACAGGGAGGCCCCACGAGCAGTACTTC. This gives the protein CASPRTGRPHEQYF. This chain uses TRBV11-3 with TRBJ2-7; 8 nucleotides line up with TRBD1. Germline CDR1 and CDR2: SGHNT and YENEEA. The CDR3 is made up of 14 amino acids. The V segment lost 8 bases and the J segment 5 bases; nucleotides outside the gene matches: 11.